The 23 T cell receptor beta chains below were found in one sample sequenced in a study of cytomegalovirus exposure and HLA in healthy donors. The study ran its PCR with 60 Vbeta and 13 Jbeta primers. TCRdb's copy holds only in-frame clones and misses some; the assay was immunoSEQ multiplex PCR. This sample has about 87,000 clones, with over 70% found just once. Sample: PBMCs. The source is a man aged 25-45 years in good health and CMV-seropositive.

The chain joins TRBV7-8 to TRBJ2-7, with 9 bases matching TRBD1. Losses at the gene ends were 5 bases for V and 0 bases for J; bases not matched to a gene: 5. This CDR3 comprises 15 residues. CDR1 is SGHVS, CDR2 FQNEAQ, per germline. As DNA, the CDR3 is TGTGCCAGCAGCCTCCGGGACAGGGCCTCCTACGAGCAGTACTTC. Amino acid sequence: CASSLRDRASYEQYF.

The chain joins TRBV30 to TRBJ1-1, with D hard to call. Trimming removed 0 bases at V and 5 bases at J, with 10 bases between. The CDR3 sequence is 13 residues long. Germline CDR1 and CDR2: GTSNPN and SVGIG (reference sequence). The CDR3 loop reads CAWSVQVRTEAFF. CDR3 nucleotide sequence: TGTGCCTGGAGTGTCCAGGTAAGGACTGAAGCTTTCTTT.

The chain is built from TRBV9 and TRBJ2-1; possible D gene TRBD2, 5 bases. The ends were cut back, 0 bases at V and 3 bases at J, with 10 bases in the middle. Germline V lookup: CDR1 SGDLS, CDR2 YYNGEE. This CDR3 has 15 residues. The DNA of the CDR3 is TGTGCCAGCAGCGTAGGGAGCGACTACTACAATGAGCAGTTCTTC. As protein: CASSVGSDYYNEQFF.

In its sample, this clone was seen a few times. This chain connects TRBV11-3 to TRBJ2-1; 9 bases match TRBD2. The CDR3 is 15 residues long. Germline loops: CDR1 SGHNT, CDR2 YENEEA. With V trimmed by 3 bases and J by 2 bases, 2 bases remained unmatched. The CDR3 here is CASSFQREAYNEQFF. DNA of the CDR3: TGTGCCAGCAGCTTCCAGCGGGAGGCCTACAATGAGCAGTTCTTC.

The rearrangement joins TRBV5-1 to TRBJ2-7, with 9 bases identical to TRBD1. The CDR3 extends over 15 amino acids. With 3 bases clipped from V and 3 bases from J, the junction kept 7 bases outside the gene matches. The germline V gene has CDR1 SGHRS and CDR2 YFSETQ. The CDR3 sequence: CASSYPGQGLYEQYF. The CDR3 bases are TGCGCCAGCAGCTATCCGGGACAGGGACTCTACGAGCAGTACTTC.

This clone was seen only once. This rearrangement joins TRBV7-6 to TRBJ2-3, with D tentatively TRBD1 (7 bases). The germline V gene has CDR1 SGHVS and CDR2 FNYEAQ. The CDR3 is made up of 15 amino acids. With 5 bases removed from V and 2 bases from J, the gap between germline ends came to 14 bases. The chain's CDR3 is CASSPQGGLTDTQYF. The CDR3 coding sequence is TGTGCCAGCAGCCCTCAGGGGGGCCTCACAGATACGCAGTATTTT. The whole variable domain, remainder taken from reference TRBV7-6 and TRBJ2-3, is GAGVSQSPRYKVTKRGQDVALRCDPISGHVSLYWYRQALGQGPEFLTYFNYEAQQDKSGLPNDRFSAERPEGSISTLTIQRTEQRDSAMYRCASSPQGGLTDTQYFGPGTRLTVL.

This clone was detected only once. This sequence joins TRBV5-6 and TRBJ2-7, with D perhaps matching TRBD1 (6 bases). Germline CDR1 reads SGHDT; CDR2 reads YYEEEE. The CDR3 is 13 amino acids. Deletions cut 4 bases from V and 6 bases from J, with 14 bases between. The CDR3 bases are TGTGCCAGCAGCCCCTACAGGGCTTTCGAGCAGTACTTC. It is translated as CASSPYRAFEQYF.

V gene TRBV2 combines with J gene TRBJ2-4, with TRBD2 matching 8 bases. The J segment lost 4 bases and the V segment lost 1 base, leaving 3 bases of the junction unmatched. This CDR3 is 15 amino acids long. CDR1 and CDR2 (germline): SNHLY, FYNNEI. CDR3 residues: CASSEVGGVKNIQYF. In nucleotides, the CDR3 is TGTGCCAGCAGTGAAGTCGGGGGGGTGAAAAACATTCAGTACTTC.

The chain carries TRBV29-1 and TRBJ2-1; a possible D gene is TRBD2 (6 bases). The V end was cut by 6 bases, the J end by 10 bases, with 13 bases between. This CDR3 region has 11 residues. Germline V gene sequence: CDR1 SQVTM, CDR2 ANQGSEA. CDR3 nucleotides: TGCAGCGTACATGCCGCGGGGGAGCAGTTCTTC. It specifies CSVHAAGEQFF.

The rearrangement joins TRBV11-2 to TRBJ2-5, with 7 positions matching TRBD1. The germline CDR1 and CDR2 sequences are SGHAT and FQNNGV. V lost 4 bases, J lost 3 bases, and 5 bases stayed unmatched. The CDR3 length is 14 residues. The chain's CDR3 is CASSSGQVEETQYF. CDR3 DNA sequence: TGTGCCAGCAGCTCCGGACAGGTTGAAGAGACCCAGTACTTC.

This clone has just a few counts. The chain couples TRBV7-9 to TRBJ1-1; TRBD1 is a possible D gene (6 bases). Germline-derived CDR1 and CDR2 are SEHNR and FQNEAQ (reference sequence). The CDR3 runs 16 residues. Trimming removed 2 bases at V and 1 base at J, with 14 bases between. Written as DNA, the CDR3 is TGTGCCAGCAGCTTATCCAGGGGAGGGAGGAACACTGAAGCTTTCTTT. Its protein product is CASSLSRGGRNTEAFF. The full variable domain, completed using reference TRBV7-9 and TRBJ1-1, is DTGVSQNPRHKITKRGQNVTFRCDPISEHNRLYWYRQTLGQGPEFLTYFQNEAQLEKSRLLSDRFSAERPKGSFSTLEIQRTEQGDSAMYLCASSLSRGGRNTEAFFGQGTRLTVV.

J is TRBJ2-3 and V is TRBV13; TRBD1 aligns across 9 bases. This CDR3 is 17 amino acids long. Germline V lookup: CDR1 PRHDT, CDR2 FYEKMQ (reference sequence). J lost 4 bases, V lost 3 bases, and 11 bases had no gene match. This CDR3 is CASSLPEDRGQADTQYF. CDR3 DNA sequence: TGTGCCAGCAGCTTGCCCGAGGACAGGGGACAGGCAGATACGCAGTATTTT.

The chain links TRBV7-9 to TRBJ2-5; 8 bases align to TRBD1. The J call could be wrong; TRBJ2-7 is a better fit for the DNA end. Germline V CDR1 and CDR2: SEHNR, FQNEAQ (reference sequence). The CDR3 sequence is 14 residues long. The CDR3 here is CASSSRDRNYEQYF. The CDR3, as DNA: TGTGCCAGCAGCTCCCGGGACAGGAACTACGAGCAGTACTTC.

The chain links TRBV28 to TRBJ1-5; possible D gene TRBD1, 5 bases. There are 16 residues in the CDR3. Trimming shortened V by 2 bases and J by 6 bases, and 17 bases separated the two germline ends. Germline CDR1 is MDHEN and CDR2 is SYDVKM. The CDR3 is CASSLGLGVAGQPQHF. Here the CDR3 DNA reads TGTGCCAGCAGTTTAGGCTTAGGGGTAGCGGGTCAGCCCCAGCATTTT.

V usage is TRBV28 and J usage is TRBJ2-7; 12 nucleotides align to TRBD2. Germline V gene lookup returns CDR1 MDHEN and CDR2 SYDVKM. This CDR3 has 15 residues. The V gene end was trimmed by 6 bases and the J gene end by 4 bases; junction bases not matched to a gene: 7. The CDR3 coding sequence is TGTGCCAGCAGCGACACGACTAGCGGGAGATACGAGCAGTACTTC. This encodes CASSDTTSGRYEQYF.

The rearrangement links TRBV28 to TRBJ2-7; 12 positions match TRBD2. CDR1 MDHEN and CDR2 SYDVKM come from the germline V gene. The CDR3 runs to 15 residues. V lost 5 bases to trimming and J lost 3 bases; unmatched junction nucleotides: 5. CDR3 protein: CASSLRLAGVYEQYF. The CDR3 region has the DNA TGTGCCAGCAGTCTTCGACTAGCGGGAGTCTACGAGCAGTACTTC. The variable domain in full, with the rest retrieved from reference TRBV28 and TRBJ2-7, is DVKVTQSSRYLVKRTGEKVFLECVQDMDHENMFWYRQDPGLGLRLIYFSYDVKMKEKGDIPEGYSVSREKKERFSLILESASTNQTSMYLCASSLRLAGVYEQYFGPGTRLTVT.

This clone was counted only a few times. V usage is TRBV5-4 and J usage is TRBJ1-1; possibly TRBD1 for D (5 bases). Germline V gene sequence: CDR1 SGHNT, CDR2 YYREEE (reference sequence). This CDR3 has 15 residues. V lost 4 bases and J lost 1, with 14 bases in between. In DNA form, the CDR3 reads TGTGCCAGCAGCCTACCAAATAGGGGGAACACTGAAGCTTTCTTT. Amino acid sequence: CASSLPNRGNTEAFF.

The count of this clone is one. The V call is TRBV19, the J call TRBJ1-5, with 7 positions matching TRBD1. The CDR3 length is 14 residues. Germline V gives CDR1 LNHDA, CDR2 SQIVND (reference sequence). The J segment lost 4 bases and the V segment lost 5 bases, leaving 5 bases of the junction unmatched. The CDR3 protein is CASSAGTANQPQHF. Written as DNA, the CDR3 is TGTGCCAGTAGTGCCGGGACAGCTAATCAGCCCCAGCATTTT.

This clone has a single count. The rearrangement joins TRBV19 to TRBJ1-3; possible D gene TRBD1, 6 bases. Trimming stripped 5 bases from V and 0 bases from J, with 11 bases between. Germline-derived CDR1 and CDR2 are LNHDA and SQIVND (reference sequence). The CDR3 length is 15 residues. CDR3 nucleotide sequence: TGTGCCAGTAGTGGACAGAGTCTCTCTGGAAACACCATATATTTT. Encoded protein: CASSGQSLSGNTIYF.

The V and J genes are TRBV5-1 and TRBJ2-2, with TRBD2 matching 7 bases. V gave up 6 bases and J gave up 6 bases; unmatched junction bases: 8. Germline CDR1 reads SGHRS; CDR2 reads YFSETQ. CDR3 length: 14 residues. CDR3: CASKERGRAGELFF. CDR3 in DNA: TGCGCCAGCAAAGAGCGGGGTAGGGCCGGGGAGCTGTTTTTT.

This clone was detected only a few times. V and J are TRBV9 and TRBJ1-2, with TRBD1 matching 7 bases. CDR1 and CDR2 from the germline V gene are SGDLS and YYNGEE. CDR3 length: 15 amino acids. Trimming took 0 bases from V and 8 from J; bases not matched to a gene: 10. The DNA of the CDR3 is TGTGCCAGCAGCGTAGGTCAGGGGGAAGAAAAAGGCTACACCTTC. Residues: CASSVGQGEEKGYTF.

V gene TRBV28 combines with J gene TRBJ2-3, with 9 bases matching TRBD2. The CDR3 covers 15 residues. V shed 1 base and J 3 bases; nucleotides not matched to a gene: 2. Germline loops: CDR1 MDHEN, CDR2 SYDVKM. The CDR3 region has the DNA TGTGCCAGCAGTTTATTGACTAGCGGAACAGATACGCAGTATTTT. Amino acid sequence: CASSLLTSGTDTQYF.

This clone was seen a few times. This chain links TRBV4-3 with TRBJ2-6; TRBD1 might be the D (6 bases). The germline V gene encodes CDR1 LGHNA and CDR2 YSLEER. Trimming took 0 bases from V and 4 from J, leaving 13 bases between them. CDR3 length equals 17 residues. The CDR3 loop is CASSQEGNRAGANVLTF. The CDR3 DNA sequence: TGCGCCAGCAGCCAAGAGGGGAACAGGGCCGGGGCCAACGTCCTGACTTTC.